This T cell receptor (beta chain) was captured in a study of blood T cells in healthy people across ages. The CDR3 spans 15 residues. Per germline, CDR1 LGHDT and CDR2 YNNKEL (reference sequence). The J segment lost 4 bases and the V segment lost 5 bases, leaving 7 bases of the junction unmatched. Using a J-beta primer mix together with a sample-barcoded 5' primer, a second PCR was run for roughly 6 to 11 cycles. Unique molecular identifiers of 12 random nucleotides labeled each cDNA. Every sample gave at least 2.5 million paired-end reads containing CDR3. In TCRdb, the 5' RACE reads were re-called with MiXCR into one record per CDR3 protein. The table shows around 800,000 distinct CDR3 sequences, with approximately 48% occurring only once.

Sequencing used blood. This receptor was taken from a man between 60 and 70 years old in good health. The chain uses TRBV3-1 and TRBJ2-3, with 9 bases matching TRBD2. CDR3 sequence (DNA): TGTGCCAGCAGCTCCGGGACTAGCAGCGCAGATACGCAGTATTTT. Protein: CASSSGTSSADTQYF.